Listed below are T cell receptor beta chains from one sample, sequenced in a study of cytomegalovirus exposure and HLA in healthy donors. Clones were read by immunoSEQ multiplex PCR, and TCRdb kept only the in-frame ones, dropping some. This table has approximately 86,000 clones, more than 65% appearing once. Sample: PBMCs. The source is a man in his sixties in good health and CMV-seronegative. Both conserved end residues are part of each CDR3. A D gene is named only where the DNA matches it firmly. The size entry is marked missing in some rows and otherwise reads once, few, many or a size class.

cdr3_aa cdr3_nt d_call j_call clone_size v_call
CASRAGGSYEQYF TGTGCCAGCAGGGCGGGAGGATCCTACGAGCAGTACTTC TRBD2 TRBJ2-7 - TRBV28
CASSLKTGRTDTQYF TGTGCCAGCAGTCTAAAGACAGGCCGCACAGATACGCAGTATTTT - TRBJ2-3 - TRBV6-1
CASSSYRGMNTEAFF TGTGCCAGCAGCTCGTACAGGGGCATGAACACTGAAGCTTTCTTT TRBD1 TRBJ1-1 - TRBV5-6
CSVQDRDEQFF TGCAGCGTTCAGGACAGGGATGAGCAGTTCTTC TRBD1 TRBJ2-1 - TRBV29-1
CASSLEAGAKNIQYF TGTGCCAGCAGCTTGGAGGCAGGGGCCAAAAACATTCAGTACTTC - TRBJ2-4 - TRBV5-6
CASSLDSYGYTF TGTGCCAGCAGCTTGGACTCCTATGGCTACACCTTC - TRBJ1-2 - TRBV13
CASSFWQGDYEQYF TGCGCCAGCAGCTTTTGGCAGGGGGACTACGAGCAGTACTTC TRBD1 TRBJ2-7 - TRBV5-1
CASSLGGRGPYEQYF TGTGCCAGCAGCTTAGGAGGCAGGGGGCCCTACGAGCAGTACTTC TRBD1 TRBJ2-7 - TRBV7-8
CASSLAALYEQYF TGTGCCAGCTCACTAGCGGCACTTTACGAGCAGTACTTC - TRBJ2-7 - TRBV18
CASGVPLRGFQPQHF TGTGCCAGCGGAGTCCCCCTCAGGGGTTTTCAGCCCCAGCATTTT - TRBJ1-5 - TRBV28
CASSRTGVIYQPQHF TGTGCCAGCAGCCGGACAGGGGTGATCTATCAGCCCCAGCATTTT TRBD1 TRBJ1-5 - TRBV5-5
CASSPFAGVQSDTQYF TGTGCCAGCAGCCCATTCGCGGGAGTTCAATCAGATACGCAGTATTTT TRBD2 TRBJ2-3 - TRBV11-1
CATSRGEEGFNEQFF TGTGCCACCAGCCGGGGGGAGGAAGGATTCAATGAGCAGTTCTTC TRBD2 TRBJ2-1 - TRBV15
CASSLLAGGSTDTQYF TGTGCCAGCAGCTTACTAGCGGGGGGGAGCACAGATACGCAGTATTTT TRBD2 TRBJ2-3 - TRBV11-2
CASSYGEGQPNQPQHF TGTGCCAGCAGTTACGGGGAAGGACAGCCCAATCAGCCCCAGCATTTT - TRBJ1-5 - TRBV6-6
CASSTTGASNQPQHF TGTGCCAGCAGCACTACAGGGGCTAGCAATCAGCCCCAGCATTTT TRBD1 TRBJ1-5 - TRBV6-5
CASSRTSGRSDEQYF TGTGCCAGCTCCCGGACTAGCGGGAGATCCGACGAGCAGTACTTC TRBD2 TRBJ2-7 - TRBV6-5
CASSEANRAGNTIYF TGTGCCAGCAGTGAAGCCAACAGGGCCGGAAACACCATATATTTT - TRBJ1-3 - TRBV6-1
CASSLAWGQSEAFF TGTGCCAGCAGCTTGGCTTGGGGGCAAAGTGAAGCTTTCTTT - TRBJ1-1 - TRBV5-4
CASRPQGNNEQFF TGTGCCAGCAGACCGCAGGGGAATAATGAGCAGTTCTTC - TRBJ2-1 - TRBV6-5
CASSLYTGVYQETQYF TGCGCCAGCAGCTTGTACACAGGGGTCTACCAAGAGACCCAGTACTTC TRBD1 TRBJ2-5 - TRBV5-1
CASSFFPAGGQETQYF TGTGCCAGCAGCTTTTTTCCAGCGGGAGGCCAAGAGACCCAGTACTTC TRBD2 TRBJ2-5 - TRBV5-6
CARSLALDRVGNTIYF TGTGCCAGAAGCTTGGCCCTGGACAGGGTGGGAAACACCATATATTTT TRBD1 TRBJ1-3 - TRBV5-3
CASSQGEGSYEQYF TGCGCCAGCTCCCAGGGGGAAGGATCCTACGAGCAGTACTTC TRBD1 TRBJ2-7 - TRBV5-1
CASTSAGGRHEQYF TGTGCCAGCACATCTGCGGGGGGTCGCCACGAGCAGTACTTC TRBD2 TRBJ2-7 few TRBV28
CASSAQLFSGNTIYF TGTGCCAGCAGCGCACAATTATTCTCTGGAAACACCATATATTTT - TRBJ1-3 - TRBV2
CASSLGTGSYNEQFF TGCGCCAGCAGCTTGGGGACAGGCTCCTACAATGAGCAGTTCTTC TRBD1 TRBJ2-1 many TRBV5-1
CASSFRQDISYEQYF TGCGCCAGCAGCTTTCGACAGGACATATCATACGAGCAGTACTTC - TRBJ2-7 - TRBV5-1
CASSGRPLAGGYNEQFF TGTGCCAGCAGCGGCAGGCCTCTAGCGGGAGGGTACAATGAGCAGTTCTTC TRBD2 TRBJ2-1 - TRBV7-2
CASSLGTSGPADTQYF TGTGCCAGCAGCTTGGGAACTAGCGGGCCCGCAGATACGCAGTATTTT TRBD2 TRBJ2-3 - TRBV5-4
CASSPIRDEQFF TGTGCCAGCTCACCAATCAGGGATGAGCAGTTCTTC - TRBJ2-1 - TRBV18
CASSLVRGGSYNEQFF TGTGCCAGCAGCTTAGTCCGGGGGGGCTCCTACAATGAGCAGTTCTTC TRBD2 TRBJ2-1 - TRBV5-4
CASSVGGGISGNTIYF TGTGCCAGCAGTGTCGGGGGGGGAATTTCTGGAAACACCATATATTTT - TRBJ1-3 few TRBV25-1
CASSQGPGGLATSDTQYF TGCGCCAGCAGCCAAGGACCAGGGGGCCTAGCGACATCGGATACGCAGTATTTT TRBD1 TRBJ2-3 - TRBV4-3
CASSAYNEQFF TGTGCCAGCTCAGCGTACAATGAGCAGTTCTTC - TRBJ2-1 - TRBV18
CATSRDRYSKLDTQYF TGTGCCACCAGCAGAGACCGGTACTCCAAACTAGATACGCAGTATTTT - TRBJ2-3 many TRBV15
CASDPKETGTYGYTF TGTGCCAGCGACCCTAAAGAGACAGGAACCTATGGCTACACCTTC - TRBJ1-2 - TRBV6-1
CASTPDWGGKETQYF TGTGCCAGCACCCCCGACTGGGGGGGTAAGGAGACCCAGTACTTC TRBD2 TRBJ2-5 - TRBV27
CAISESNFNTEAFF TGTGCCATCAGTGAGTCCAACTTCAACACTGAAGCTTTCTTT - TRBJ1-1 - TRBV10-3
CASSINPGAGGGYTF TGTGCCAGTAGTATAAACCCGGGCGCGGGGGGCGGCTACACCTTC - TRBJ1-2 - TRBV19
CASSSPGESNQPQHF TGTGCCAGCAGCTCGCCAGGGGAAAGCAATCAGCCCCAGCATTTT - TRBJ1-5 - TRBV5-5